One sample yielded the 21 T cell receptor beta chains listed below, sequenced in a study of T cell repertoires in cytomegalovirus infection. These receptors have no identified antigens. A single record per CDR3 protein comes from TCRdb applying MiXCR to the reads. This table holds tens of thousands of distinct CDR3 sequences, 35% to 45% found once. The input for sequencing was CD8+ T cells from cultured PBMCs, taken from culture after CMV antigen stimulation. These receptors all stem from a human donor in good health (CMV status not recorded). Some clones in this sample may be carry-over from other donors' samples.

This clonotype was detected only once. The CDR3 region is CASSFGGAETQYF. The CDR3 region has the DNA TGTGCCAGCAGTTTTGGAGGAGCAGAGACCCAGTACTTC. The J gene is TRBJ2-5, the V gene TRBV12-3 or TRBV12-4; D might be TRBD2 (5 bases). This CDR3 contains 13 residues. The germline V and J ends were trimmed by 3 bases and 4 bases, with 9 bases remaining between them.

This clonotype was found many times. Here the CDR3 DNA reads TGTGCCAGCAGCTTCGTGACAGGGGGGGGAGAGACCCAGTACTTC. As protein: CASSFVTGGGETQYF. The chain employs TRBV7-9 and TRBJ2-5; the match to TRBD1 covers 9 bases. The CDR3 covers 15 residues. The ends lost 3 bases at V and 4 bases at J; junction bases unmatched: 6. The V gene's germline CDR1 is SEHNR and CDR2 FQNEAQ (reference sequence).

This clonotype was seen repeatedly, ten times or more. J is TRBJ2-5 and V is TRBV7-2, with TRBD2 as a possible D gene (5 bases). Trimming removed 2 bases from V and 1 base from J, with 11 bases in between. This CDR3 spans 15 amino acids. Germline loops: CDR1 SGHTA, CDR2 FQGNSA. CDR3 sequence reads: CASSLRSAVQETQYF. The CDR3 DNA reads as TGTGCCAGCAGCTTACGGTCAGCGGTCCAAGAGACCCAGTACTTC.

This clonotype has more than one count but fewer than ten. V and J are TRBV27 and TRBJ2-7; either TRBD1 or TRBD2 may fit D (6 bases each). V was clipped by 8 bases and J by 8 bases, with 22 bases between them. The CDR3 contains 14 residues. Per germline, CDR1 MNHEY and CDR2 SMNVEV (reference sequence). CDR3 sequence reads: CASSPGAGILQQYF. The DNA for the CDR3 is TGTGCCAGCTCCCCGGGGGCGGGGATACTCCAGCAGTACTTC.

This clonotype was counted a few times. The chain has TRBV7-9 and TRBJ2-7, with D tentatively TRBD1 or TRBD2 (5 bases each). The CDR3 covers 12 residues. The V gene lost 11 bases and the J gene lost 4 bases, with 15 bases spanning the gap. Germline V gene data show CDR1 as SEHNR and CDR2 as FQNEAQ (reference sequence). In DNA, the CDR3 is TGTGCCCCCGGGGACGACCCATACGAGCAGTACTTC. It yields the protein CAPGDDPYEQYF.

V and J are TRBV5-4 and TRBJ1-1, with D tentatively TRBD1 (6 bases). The germline V and J ends were trimmed by 4 bases and 0 bases, with 10 bases remaining between them. The CDR3 consists of 14 residues. CDR1 SGHNT and CDR2 YYREEE come from the germline V gene (reference sequence). The CDR3 here is CASSAGTLNTEAFF. The CDR3 DNA reads TGTGCCAGCAGCGCCGGGACACTGAACACTGAAGCTTTCTTT.

The genes are TRBV27 and TRBJ1-1, with TRBD1 as a possible D gene (5 bases). V was trimmed by 7 bases and J by 8 bases, leaving 20 bases between them. Germline V gene lookup returns CDR1 MNHEY and CDR2 SMNVEV (reference sequence). This CDR3 is 14 amino acids long. The CDR3 is CASNPRGDRREAFF. DNA of the CDR3: TGTGCCAGCAACCCAAGGGGCGACAGAAGGGAAGCTTTCTTT.

This clonotype was seen once. This chain uses TRBV12-3 or TRBV12-4 with TRBJ1-2, with TRBD1 as a possible D gene (6 bases). The CDR3 runs to 12 residues. Trimming cost V 4 bases and J 8 bases, with 11 bases left between them. The CDR3 coding sequence is TGTGCCAGCAGTTCGGGACATGTGGGCTACACCTTC. Residues: CASSSGHVGYTF.

Written as DNA, the CDR3 is TGTGCCAGCAGTGCCACCCTAGGAAGCTACGAGCAGTACTTC. It is translated as CASSATLGSYEQYF. This chain links TRBV12-3 or TRBV12-4 with TRBJ2-7; D ambiguous. Trimming stripped 5 bases from V and 3 bases from J, with 14 bases between. CDR3 size: 14 residues.

The chain combines TRBV12-3 or TRBV12-4 with TRBJ1-1; D call uncertain. Trimming took off 8 bases at V and 5 bases at J, with 12 bases between the two ends. The CDR3 has 12 amino acids. The CDR3 sequence: CASENSGTEAFF. The CDR3 DNA follows: TGTGCCAGCGAAAACTCGGGGACTGAAGCTTTCTTT.

The rearrangement links TRBV4-1 to TRBJ2-7; 10 bases line up with TRBD2. Germline CDR1 is MGHRA and CDR2 is YSYEKL. The CDR3 is 16 amino acids. Trimming removed 1 base from V and 2 bases from J; junction bases left unmatched: 5. In nucleotides, the CDR3 is TGCGCCAGCAGCCAAGGGGATCTAGCGGGAGCCTACGAGCAGTACTTC. Amino acids: CASSQGDLAGAYEQYF.

This clonotype was seen a handful of times. The chain joins TRBV12-3 or TRBV12-4 to TRBJ2-7; no clear D. CDR3 length equals 12 residues. Between the trimmed V and J ends, which lost 3 bases and 1 base, there was a span of 4 bases. The CDR3 is CASSFFSYEQYF. CDR3 DNA: TGTGCCAGCAGTTTCTTTTCCTACGAGCAGTACTTC.

This clonotype appeared a few times. This sequence joins TRBV25-1 and TRBJ2-2; 8 bases line up with TRBD1. The CDR3 is 15 residues long. V lost 8 bases to trimming and J lost 4 bases; unmatched junction nucleotides: 9. In germline, CDR1 is MGHDK, CDR2 SYGVNS. The DNA for the CDR3 is TGTGCCAGCGGAGGATTACAGGGGGGCACCGGGGAGCTGTTTTTT. As protein: CASGGLQGGTGELFF.

This clonotype was seen only a few times. The chain couples TRBV6-5 to TRBJ1-2; D not resolved. CDR1 and CDR2 (germline): MNHEY, SVGAGI. V lost 5 bases, J lost 1 base, and 14 bases lay in between. The CDR3 consists of 15 residues. In DNA, the CDR3 is TGTGCCAGCAGTCCGCGCGCCGTTGTTAACTATGGCTACACCTTC. This codes for CASSPRAVVNYGYTF.

In this sample, this clonotype turned up a few times. The chain carries TRBV29-1 and TRBJ1-2; D not certain. Germline V gene sequence: CDR1 SQVTM, CDR2 ANQGSEA. Between the trimmed V and J ends, which lost 3 bases and 2 bases, there was a span of 7 bases. This CDR3 has 12 residues. CDR3 protein: CSVEDLNYGYTF. Written as DNA, the CDR3 is TGCAGCGTTGAGGACCTAAACTATGGCTACACCTTC.

The chain combines TRBV12-3 or TRBV12-4 with TRBJ2-3; no definite D call. V shed 4 bases and J shed 0 bases, with 8 bases lying between them. The CDR3 is 14 amino acids. The CDR3 coding sequence is TGTGCCAGCAGTTCTCCGGGTAGCACAGATACGCAGTATTTT. Translated, it gives CASSSPGSTDTQYF.

V gene TRBV9 combines with J gene TRBJ2-1; 14 bases fit TRBD2. The CDR3 consists of 16 residues. Germline loops: CDR1 SGDLS, CDR2 YYNGEE. Trimming removed 0 bases from V and 8 bases from J; junction bases left unmatched: 4. CDR3 loop: CASSVGGTSGGYEQFF. DNA of the CDR3: TGTGCCAGCAGCGTAGGGGGGACTAGCGGGGGCTATGAGCAGTTCTTC.

Notes on this clonotype: A read error is likely, as this CDR3 ends without the conserved phenylalanine or tryptophan. This chain connects TRBV4-1 to TRBJ1-1; weak D call: TRBD1 (6 bases). Germline V gene data show CDR1 as MGHRA and CDR2 as YSYEKL. The CDR3 has 14 residues. V lost 4 bases and J 1 base, leaving 10 bases between the germline ends. CDR3 residues: CASSLPRGNTEAFV. The CDR3 DNA reads as TGCGCCAGCAGCCTTCCCAGGGGGAACACTGAAGCTTTCGTT.

The chain carries TRBV19 and TRBJ2-2; D might be TRBD1 or TRBD2, each matching 6 bases. V was cut by 3 bases and J by 5 bases, with 13 bases left in between. The germline gives CDR1 LNHDA, CDR2 SQIVND (reference sequence). The CDR3 covers 15 residues. The CDR3 nucleotides read TGTGCCAGTAGTATCGGGGGCGCCGATACCGGGGAGCTGTTTTTT. Translated: CASSIGGADTGELFF.

This rearrangement joins TRBV30 to TRBJ2-2; D possibly corresponds to TRBD2 (5 bases). The CDR3 totals 12 residues. Germline V CDR1 and CDR2: GTSNPN, SVGIG (reference sequence). V lost 1 base to trimming and J lost 6 bases, with 6 bases between them. The DNA of the CDR3 is TGTGCCTGGAGTGCCGGGGCCGGGGAGCTGTTTTTT. This encodes CAWSAGAGELFF.

The V gene is TRBV27, the J gene TRBJ2-4; TRBD2 is a possible D gene (6 bases). CDR3 size: 18 residues. The ends were cut back, 4 bases at V and 0 bases at J, with 19 bases in the middle. Germline V gene data show CDR1 as MNHEY and CDR2 as SMNVEV (reference sequence). The CDR3 region is CASSSAWTDYLAKNIQYF. CDR3 sequence (DNA): TGTGCCAGCAGTTCGGCCTGGACGGACTACCTAGCCAAAAACATTCAGTACTTC.